This T cell receptor beta chain stems from a study of long-term antiretroviral therapy in people with HIV (dated by TCRdb to 2022 to 2024). Describing the broader study: Collection of the earliest samples took place about a decade ahead of the 2015 WHO recommendation for immediate ART, at a time when ART was typically delayed until CD4 counts fell. Test extractions of a monoclonal T-cell line alongside some 35 polyclonal samples showed no cross-contamination during QIAcube processing. A total of 192 cryopreserved PBMC samples were contributed to the cohort by 30 adults with confirmed HIV infection, with samples collected serially over a mean of approximately six years (range 1-12). A retrospective serial study tested whether ART initiation and durable HIV suppression were associated with changes in peripheral blood TRB repertoire composition and diversity. Of the approximately 30 participants with HIV, approximately twelve were female. Points the paper makes about the study in general: The samples span the years 2004 to 2017, and the ART regimens used at that time may not be as effective as current regimens. Starting ART was linked to a significant rise in TRB diversity, yet even after long-term ART the diversity remained significantly lower than in transplant donor controls. CDR3 length ranges in HIV repertoires were narrower than in controls, and network structure suggested an antigen-experienced repertoire with only a slight naive shift after ART. Because pre-ART samples had limited cell numbers, unsorted PBMC were profiled rather than sorted CD4+ and CD8+ T cells. Because PBMC availability was limited, only the TCR beta chain was sequenced, with no alpha chain pairing. At every time point, the repertoire was dominated by expanded TRB clones first identified before ART initiation, although this dominance fluctuated and, in many PLHIV, declined after ART. Inferences about post-ART repertoire changes were limited because no data were available on ART adherence, viral resistance or therapy changes.

To be included, a participant needed at least one PBMC sample from before ART initiation plus at least two post-ART samples. Treatment was received in the United States of America by all participants with HIV. Cryopreserved samples of 1-10 million PBMC were thawed and washed before DNA extraction. At the time of the earliest PBMC sample, participants with HIV were aged between roughly 20 and 60 years. PBMC samples were contributed by each participant from 1-4 timepoints before ART initiation and 2-8 timepoints after ART initiation, with a median of 7 samples. For every participant, serial HIV viral load, CD4+ T-cell count, ART history and demographic data were obtained. Using a Qiagen kit on a QIAcube, genomic DNA was extracted from unsorted PBMC, with samples processed in batches of 12. Sequencing of the TRB variable region was done with the immunoSEQ hsTCRB v3.0 assay at survey level resolution. A depth of roughly 35,000-55,000 T-cell genomes per sample was targeted for TRB sequencing. An Illumina MiSeq with a v3 150-cycle kit was used to sequence the pooled TRB libraries. Turning to the authors' computational methods: Repertoire analysis was performed in R inside a reproducible Nextflow workflow that covered QC, data transformation and analysis. LymphoSeq2, an R package for exploring AIRR-Seq data, was used to implement custom analyses. A handful of samples that produced fewer than 5000 total TRB sequences were removed, so 150 to 200 HIV repertoires were analyzed. Among the roughly 190 retained HIV repertoires, some 57 were collected before ART initiation and around 130 were collected after ART initiation. Repertoires were downsampled to 5000 TRB nucleotide sequences, with summary statistics averaged over 100 downsampling iterations. Only TRB sequences with CDR3 regions of at least seven amino acids were retained for analysis. Diversity was assessed using a clonality score derived from Shannon entropy and using the Gini coefficient. In the repertoire networks, any two of the top 5000 CDR3 amino acid sequences were linked whenever the two sequences differed by an edit distance of one. GLIPH2 predicted antigen specificity groups and MHC restriction for TRB CDR3 amino acid sequences. To flag known CMV, EBV, HIV or tissue antigen associations, CDR3 amino acid sequences were matched against VDJdb and McPAS-TCR. Pre-ART, post-ART and control groups were compared with Wilcoxon signed-rank tests and Holm-Bonferroni correction. TCRdb stores this immuneACCESS table with in-frame sequences only. Part of the clones is absent; in the studies checked, under half of the shortfall reflects unresolved V genes, and no reason is known for the rest. V and J calls and clone size are those listed in that table; D and trimming were worked out from the DNA. This sample holds some 30,000 clones; around 85% were observed only once. Around 4.4% of the sample comes from the top ten.

CDR1 MRHNA and CDR2 SNTAGT were looked up in the germline V gene. Taken from cysteine to phenylalanine, the CDR3 has 13 residues. This entry keeps only the CDR3 DNA: 39 bases, framed from base 1. V is shortened by 3 bases, J by 6 bases, and the region joining them spans 12 bases. As for this clone: Its specific antigen is unknown. No quality values exist for individual bases; no much larger clone is one base distant.

This clonotype was obtained from a man between 18 and 35 years old with HIV. This specimen consisted of unsorted PBMCs, obtained about 3.4 years after starting antiretroviral therapy. The rearranged chain carries TRBV6-4 and TRBJ2-7; the D gene assignment is ambiguous. The CDR3 in this case is CASSEVHLSEQYF. The DNA reads TGTGCCAGCAGTGAGGTACATCTCTCCGAGCAGTACTTC.